The 11 T cell receptor beta chains below come from one sample, sequenced in a study of T cell responses to AZD1222 COVID-19 vaccine. Data came from immunoSEQ multiplex PCR; TCRdb stores just in-frame clones and leaves some out. The sample carries around 100,000 clones, almost 90% recorded once. Here the sequenced sample was peripheral blood, taken on day 0 of AZD1222 vaccination. The receptors originated from an adult in good health.

This clone was seen only once. The rearrangement joins TRBV4-3 to TRBJ1-1, with D possibly matching TRBD1 (5 bases). The CDR3 extends over 15 amino acids. CDR1 is LGHNA, CDR2 YSLEER, per germline. Trimming removed 0 bases from V and 4 bases from J, with 12 bases in between. This CDR3 reads CASSQDPGGVTEAFF. The CDR3 region has the DNA TGCGCCAGCAGCCAAGATCCCGGGGGGGTCACTGAAGCTTTCTTT.

This clone has a single count. The V gene is TRBV13, the J gene TRBJ1-4; 11 positions agree with TRBD1. The V and J ends lost 3 bases and 4 bases, in that order; junction bases with no gene match: 1. Per the germline V gene, CDR1 is PRHDT and CDR2 is FYEKMQ (reference sequence). The length of the CDR3 is 15 residues. The CDR3 nucleotides read TGTGCCAGCAGCTTGGGACAGGGGGGTAATGAAAAACTGTTTTTT. Its translation: CASSLGQGGNEKLFF.

The V call is TRBV5-6, the J call TRBJ1-5; D ambiguous. The CDR3 totals 15 residues. V was pared by 4 bases and J by 0 bases, with 11 bases between. The germline V gene encodes CDR1 SGHDT and CDR2 YYEEEE. The CDR3 spells CASSPQLYSNQPQHF. The CDR3 region has the DNA TGTGCCAGCAGCCCCCAGTTGTATAGCAATCAGCCCCAGCATTTT.

There are a few counts of this clone. V usage is TRBV19 and J usage is TRBJ2-7, with D possibly matching TRBD2 (5 bases). The CDR3 length is 13 residues. The V gene lost 8 bases and the J gene lost 1 base, with 12 bases spanning the gap. Per the germline V gene, CDR1 is LNHDA and CDR2 is SQIVND (reference sequence). CDR3 sequence (DNA): TGTGCCAGTTCCGGACTGAGATCCTACGAGCAGTACTTC. This encodes CASSGLRSYEQYF.

CDR3 residues: CASSVEQMNTEAFF. The CDR3 region has the DNA TGTGCCAGCAGCGTAGAGCAGATGAACACTGAAGCTTTCTTT. The chain is built from TRBV9 and TRBJ1-1; D ambiguous. V was clipped by 0 bases and J by 0 bases, with 6 bases between them. CDR1 is SGDLS, CDR2 YYNGEE, per germline. The CDR3 extends over 14 amino acids. Looking up the rest from reference TRBV9 and TRBJ1-1 gives the full variable domain: DSGVTQTPKHLITATGQRVTLRCSPRSGDLSVYWYQQSLDQGLQFLIQYYNGEERAKGNILERFSAQQFPDLHSELNLSSLELGDSALYFCASSVEQMNTEAFFGQGTRLTVV.

The chain carries TRBV4-1 and TRBJ2-3, with TRBD2 matching over 11 bases. This CDR3 region has 16 residues. V lost 3 bases to trimming and J lost 7 bases; unmatched junction nucleotides: 9. Germline-derived CDR1 and CDR2 are MGHRA and YSYEKL. Here the CDR3 DNA reads TGCGCCAGCAGCCAGCTATTAGCGGGGGGGCCCCATACGCAGTATTTT. Encoded protein: CASSQLLAGGPHTQYF.

V usage is TRBV18 and J usage is TRBJ2-5; 10 nucleotides agree with TRBD2. This CDR3 is built from 15 residues. Per germline, CDR1 KGHSH and CDR2 LQKENI. V shed 2 bases and J 3 bases; nucleotides not matched to a gene: 3. The CDR3 region has the DNA TGTGCCAGCTCACCATTCAGCGGGGGGGAAGAGACCCAGTACTTC. Translated: CASSPFSGGEETQYF.

This chain links TRBV9 with TRBJ2-3; the match to TRBD2 covers 10 bases. The V and J ends lost 6 bases and 12 bases, in that order; junction bases with no gene match: 7. This CDR3 comprises 12 residues. The germline V gene has CDR1 SGDLS and CDR2 YYNGEE. CDR3 coding DNA: TGTGCCAGCAACCCAACTAGCGGGGCTCAGTATTTT. As protein: CASNPTSGAQYF.

This chain joins TRBV4-3 and TRBJ2-1; D uncertain. In germline, CDR1 is LGHNA, CDR2 YSLEER. The CDR3 consists of 16 residues. The ends were cut back, 1 base at V and 8 bases at J, with 18 bases in the middle. The CDR3 region has the DNA TGCGCCAGCAGCCAAGTTCAGGTTGTAGATTACGATGAGCAGTTCTTC. Translated: CASSQVQVVDYDEQFF.

The chain links TRBV3-1 (or the pseudogene TRBV3-2) to TRBJ2-2; TRBD1 aligns across 10 bases. Per germline, CDR1 LGHDT and CDR2 YNNKEL (reference sequence). V shed 3 bases, J shed 1 base, and the junction held 5 bases outside the gene matches. This CDR3 has 17 amino acids. The CDR3 region is CASSHYRDRGNTGELFF. CDR3 bases: TGTGCCAGCAGCCATTACCGGGACAGGGGGAACACCGGGGAGCTGTTTTTT.

J is TRBJ1-5 and V is TRBV18; 10 bases map to TRBD1. The germline gives CDR1 KGHSH, CDR2 LQKENI. The CDR3 sequence is 18 residues long. V trimming: 0 bases; J trimming: 1 base; junction bases outside the gene matches: 6. CDR3 in amino acids: CASSPPMGTGVSNQPQHF. The CDR3, as DNA: TGTGCCAGCTCACCACCGATGGGGACAGGGGTAAGCAATCAGCCCCAGCATTTT.